The 21 T cell receptor beta chains below all came from one sample that was sequenced in a study of response to subunit inactivated influenza vaccine. TCRdb processed the RT-PCR reads anew with MiXCR; each CDR3 protein has one entry. The table shows roughly 500,000 distinct CDR3 sequences, with 25% occurring only once. The source was CD4+ T cells sorted from PBMCs, collected more than 4 days after vaccination. Receptors were obtained from a man between 50 and 59 years old who received an inactivated influenza vaccine.

The table lists this clonotype with many counts. V usage is TRBV7-2 and J usage is TRBJ2-7; D unresolved. The CDR3 is 15 residues long. The germline gives CDR1 SGHTA, CDR2 FQGNSA. Trimming stripped 1 base from V and 0 bases from J, with 10 bases between. The chain's CDR3 is CASSLGPSPSYEQYF. In DNA, the CDR3 is TGTGCCAGCAGCTTAGGTCCGTCACCCTCCTACGAGCAGTACTTC. Based on the CDR3 plus reference TRBV7-2 and TRBJ2-7, the full variable domain is GAGVSQSPSNKVTEKGKDVELRCDPISGHTALYWYRQSLGQGLEFLIYFQGNSAPDKSGLPSDRFSAERTGGSVSTLTIQRTQQEDSAVYLCASSLGPSPSYEQYFGPGTRLTVT.

The chain links TRBV7-8 to TRBJ2-1; TRBD2 is a possible D gene (5 bases). Germline CDR1 reads SGHVS; CDR2 reads FQNEAQ. Deletions cut 3 bases from V and 10 bases from J, with 13 bases between. The CDR3 covers 13 residues. The CDR3 nucleotides are TGTGCCAGCAGCTTTCAACTAGAGGGCGAGCAGTTCTTC. Its protein is CASSFQLEGEQFF. The full variable domain, completed using reference TRBV7-8 and TRBJ2-1, is GAGVSQSPRYKVAKRGQDVALRCDPISGHVSLFWYQQALGQGPEFLTYFQNEAQLDKSGLPSDRFFAERPEGSVSTLKIQRTQQEDSAVYLCASSFQLEGEQFFGPGTRLTVL.

The chain employs TRBV6-6 and TRBJ2-5; D call uncertain. CDR3 length equals 12 residues. V dropped 2 bases and J dropped 3 bases, with 4 bases sitting between them. Per germline, CDR1 MNHNY and CDR2 SVGAGI (reference sequence). The CDR3 region has the DNA TGTGCCAGCAGTTACCGTAAAGAGACCCAGTACTTC. Protein sequence: CASSYRKETQYF.

V and J are TRBV14 and TRBJ2-1; 9 positions agree with TRBD1. Losses at the gene ends were 4 bases for V and 5 bases for J; bases not matched to a gene: 6. Germline V gene data show CDR1 as SGHDN and CDR2 as FVKESK. CDR3 length equals 15 residues. For the CDR3, the DNA is TGTGCCAGCAGCCGAGAACAGGGGGCAAACAATGAGCAGTTCTTC. Its protein product is CASSREQGANNEQFF.

This clonotype was counted only a few times. The rearrangement uses TRBV10-3 and TRBJ2-7, with 11 bases matching TRBD2. CDR1 ENHRY and CDR2 SYGVKD come from the germline V gene. The J segment lost 0 bases and the V segment lost 3 bases, leaving 7 bases of the junction unmatched. The CDR3 is 17 amino acids. The CDR3 bases are TGTGCCATCAGTGATCTGCCTAGCGGGAGGAGCTCCTACGAGCAGTACTTC. Its translation: CAISDLPSGRSSYEQYF.

The V gene is TRBV10-3, the J gene TRBJ2-1; 16 positions agree with TRBD2. V dropped 6 bases and J dropped 1; count of bases not matched to a gene: 3. The CDR3 consists of 17 residues. Per the germline V gene, CDR1 is ENHRY and CDR2 is SYGVKD. The CDR3 sequence: CAISPGLAGGSYNEQFF. The CDR3 DNA follows: TGTGCCATCAGCCCGGGACTAGCGGGAGGGTCCTACAATGAGCAGTTCTTC.

The genes are TRBV6-2 or TRBV6-3 and TRBJ2-1, with 8 bases lining up with TRBD2. With V trimmed by 3 bases and J by 8 bases, 3 bases remained unmatched. The CDR3 covers 13 residues. Per germline, CDR1 MNHEY and CDR2 SVGEGT. Here the CDR3 reads CASSYSGKYEQFF. The CDR3 bases are TGTGCCAGCAGTTATAGCGGGAAATATGAGCAGTTCTTC.

On this clonotype itself: This may stem from a read error, because a much larger clone lies one nucleotide away. The chain combines TRBV5-1 with TRBJ2-1; D gene unclear. Trimming shortened V by 2 bases and J by 4 bases, and 16 bases separated the two germline ends. This CDR3 comprises 16 residues. From germline, CDR1 is SGHRS and CDR2 YFSETQ. The CDR3 sequence: CASSFAGNTWYNEQFF. The CDR3 DNA reads TGCGCCAGCAGCTTTGCCGGTAACACATGGTACAATGAGCAGTTCTTC.

The V call is TRBV29-1, the J call TRBJ2-5; D call uncertain. With 0 bases removed from V and 4 bases from J, the gap between germline ends came to 9 bases. The CDR3 runs 13 residues. Germline loops: CDR1 SQVTM, CDR2 ANQGSEA. Here the CDR3 reads CSVEEVPLETQYF. The CDR3 DNA reads as TGCAGCGTTGAAGAAGTTCCGTTAGAGACCCAGTACTTC.

This chain links TRBV6-2 or TRBV6-3 with TRBJ1-5; 7 positions agree with TRBD1. This CDR3 has 18 amino acids. CDR1 MNHEY and CDR2 SVGEGT come from the germline V gene. Unmatched junction bases numbered 10, after V lost 2 bases and J lost 0 bases. For the CDR3, the DNA is TGTGCCAGCAGTTACCCGACAGGGACGGGGAATAGCAATCAGCCCCAGCATTTT. Protein: CASSYPTGTGNSNQPQHF.

This clonotype was counted a few times. The genes are TRBV28 and TRBJ2-7, with 8 bases lining up with TRBD1. Unmatched junction bases numbered 12, after V lost 2 bases and J lost 3 bases. Germline V gene sequence: CDR1 MDHEN, CDR2 SYDVKM. This CDR3 has 17 amino acids. CDR3 coding DNA: TGTGCCAGCAGTTTAAAGAGTTTAGGACAGGGAGACTACGAGCAGTACTTC. Translation: CASSLKSLGQGDYEQYF.

This clonotype showed up just a few times. V is TRBV12-3 or TRBV12-4 and J is TRBJ2-7; a possible D gene is TRBD2 (6 bases). This CDR3 is 15 amino acids long. V dropped 5 bases and J dropped 1 base, with 15 bases sitting between them. The CDR3 sequence: CASSPGIAVSYEQYF. DNA of the CDR3: TGTGCCAGCAGTCCCGGAATAGCGGTATCCTACGAGCAGTACTTC.

The V call is TRBV20-1, the J call TRBJ1-1; D might be TRBD1 (5 bases). Germline V gene lookup returns CDR1 DFQATT and CDR2 SNEGSKA (reference sequence). V lost 6 bases and J lost 0, with 14 bases in between. The CDR3 runs to 14 residues. The DNA for the CDR3 is TGCAGTGCCCGAGCTGGGGCCATGAACACTGAAGCTTTCTTT. This sequence encodes CSARAGAMNTEAFF.

The chain employs TRBV11-2 and TRBJ2-4; perhaps D is TRBD1 or TRBD2 (6 bases each). V was cut by 3 bases and J by 0 bases, with 15 bases left in between. Germline V CDR1 and CDR2: SGHAT, FQNNGV. The CDR3 length is 17 residues. The chain's CDR3 is CASSFSGGRGAKNIQYF. The CDR3 DNA reads as TGTGCCAGCAGCTTTAGTGGGGGGCGGGGAGCCAAAAACATTCAGTACTTC.

J is TRBJ2-1 and V is TRBV4-2; 7 bases are shared with TRBD1. CDR1 and CDR2 from the germline V gene are LGHNA and YNFKEQ. V shed 1 base, J shed 4 bases, and the junction held 4 bases outside the gene matches. This CDR3 region has 15 residues. The CDR3 nucleotides are TGTGCCAGCAGCCAAGGCACAGGGGCGTACAATGAGCAGTTCTTC. As protein: CASSQGTGAYNEQFF.

This clonotype has only a few counts. J is TRBJ1-6 and V is TRBV6-1; no firm D call. V was pared by 1 base and J by 7 bases, with 11 bases between. CDR3 length equals 15 residues. Looked up from germline, CDR1 is MNHNS and CDR2 is SASEGT. The CDR3 nucleotides read TGTGCCAGCAGTGAAGTCAGCCCTAGGAATTCACCCCTCCACTTT. It specifies CASSEVSPRNSPLHF.

This clonotype was detected ten times or more. J is TRBJ2-3 and V is TRBV7-2, with D unresolved. The CDR3 contains 11 residues. V was pared by 5 bases and J by 6 bases, with 6 bases between. CDR1 and CDR2 from the germline V gene are SGHTA and FQGNSA. In nucleotides, the CDR3 is TGTGCCAGCAGCGCCGCGGATACGCAGTATTTT. Residues: CASSAADTQYF.

The chain is built from TRBV29-1 and TRBJ2-3; 7 nucleotides line up with TRBD2. There are 13 residues in the CDR3. Germline lookup yields CDR1 SQVTM and CDR2 ANQGSEA. The ends lost 3 bases at V and 6 bases at J; junction bases unmatched: 6. CDR3 in DNA: TGCAGCGTTGAGACGGGAGGTATTGATACGCAGTATTTT. Translated: CSVETGGIDTQYF.

The chain carries TRBV5-1 and TRBJ2-7; tentatively, D is TRBD1 (6 bases). Trimming stripped 0 bases from V and 7 bases from J, with 14 bases between. The CDR3 extends over 14 amino acids. Germline V gives CDR1 SGHRS, CDR2 YFSETQ. Here the CDR3 reads CASSLAGTSWEQYF. The CDR3 DNA sequence: TGCGCCAGCAGCTTGGCCGGGACATCGTGGGAGCAGTACTTC.

The chain employs TRBV7-9 and TRBJ1-5; 7 bases line up with TRBD1. Losses at the gene ends were 0 bases for V and 3 bases for J; bases not matched to a gene: 2. The CDR3 is made up of 15 amino acids. The germline gives CDR1 SEHNR, CDR2 FQNEAQ (reference sequence). The CDR3 DNA follows: TGTGCCAGCAGCTTAGCGACAGGGCACAATCAGCCCCAGCATTTT. Translating it yields CASSLATGHNQPQHF.

This clonotype was counted ten times or more. The rearrangement links TRBV12-3 or TRBV12-4 to TRBJ2-1; 14 nucleotides align to TRBD2. The V and J ends lost 5 bases and 5 bases, in that order; junction bases with no gene match: 5. This CDR3 spans 16 amino acids. CDR3 region: CASSLGLAGGNNEQFF. The CDR3 nucleotides are TGTGCCAGCAGTCTTGGACTAGCGGGAGGAAACAATGAGCAGTTCTTC.